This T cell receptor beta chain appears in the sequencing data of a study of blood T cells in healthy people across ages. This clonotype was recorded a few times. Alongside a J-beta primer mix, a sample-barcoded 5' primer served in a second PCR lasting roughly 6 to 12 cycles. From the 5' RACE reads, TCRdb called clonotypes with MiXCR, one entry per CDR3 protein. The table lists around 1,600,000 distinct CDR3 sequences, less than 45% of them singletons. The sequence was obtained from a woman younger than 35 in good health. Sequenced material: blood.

The CDR3 loop reads CASSLVGGSGGELFF. Here the CDR3 DNA reads TGTGCCAGCAGCTTAGTTGGGGGCTCGGGCGGGGAGCTGTTTTTT. The chain carries TRBV7-2 and TRBJ2-2; D is perhaps TRBD1 (6 bases). Germline values: CDR1 SGHTA, CDR2 FQGNSA. This CDR3 comprises 15 residues. V gave up 1 base and J gave up 7 bases, with 13 bases separating them. The full variable domain, completed using reference TRBV7-2 and TRBJ2-2, is GAGVSQSPSNKVTEKGKDVELRCDPISGHTALYWYRQSLGQGLEFLIYFQGNSAPDKSGLPSDRFSAERTGGSVSTLTIQRTQQEDSAVYLCASSLVGGSGGELFFGEGSRLTVL.